This TCR beta chain originates from a study of early T cells in non-severe SARS-CoV-2 infection (dated by TCRdb to 2020 to 2022). A note on the overall study: Because TCR sequencing was done on bulk RNA from unsorted whole blood, the alpha and beta chains could not be paired.

The library relied on 5' RACE. Reads for this sample came from a NextSeq 500. Unique molecular identifiers were attached to individual cDNA molecules in the TCR library protocol so that sequencing error and PCR bias could be corrected. Both TCR alpha and beta chains were sequenced, and tight co-correlation was observed between alpha and beta sequence abundances in each sample. Processing in the source paper ran as follows. Decombinator V4 was used to annotate TCR sequences for V gene, J gene and CDR3. Expanded TCRs were defined as changing significantly between any two time points under a Poisson model with p below 0.0001. TCR abundances were normalised to the total number of TCRs sequenced per sample and expressed as counts per million. MAIT TCRs were defined by TRAV1-2 paired with TRAJ12, TRAJ20 or TRAJ33, and iNKT TCRs by TRAV10 paired with TRAJ18. VDJdb, accessed on 1 November 2021, was searched for TCRs annotated for CMV, EBV and SARS-CoV-2, and TCRs annotated for more than one antigen were excluded. TCRdb ran its own pipeline on the public reads, namely fastp trimming at Q25 and MiXCR clone calling, and kept in-frame beta chains. Rows with one shared CDR3 protein collapse into an entry with the most common genes and DNA. None of the V and J calls come from the authors' own analysis; TCRdb made them. For this sample the table gives about 19,000 distinct CDR3 sequences, of which roughly 4.6% were detected only once. The ten top clones hold approximately 6.6% of the sample.

A case-control design nested within a healthcare worker cohort in London, UK, was used, with weekly nasopharyngeal swab PCR tests and blood sampling performed. Healthcare workers were recruited between 23 and 31 March 2020, during the week of the UK lockdown, and were followed weekly for up to roughly 16 weeks. Including cysteine and phenylalanine, the CDR3 has 11 amino acids. Only the CDR3 portion is preserved as DNA: 33 bases, with reading frame beginning at the first base. Reading the germline V gene (reference sequence) gives CDR1 GTSNPN and CDR2 SVGIG. Deletion took 4 bases off V and 0 bases off J, with a span of 3 bases between the germline ends. Points the paper makes about the study in general: Matching against VDJdb was skewed toward anti-spike CD8 responses, likely underestimated virus-specific expansions, and missed private and CD4 specificities.

This clonotype was recorded many times. Its antigen specificity is not known. No base-level quality is on record; no much larger clone is a single base apart. The clonotype was recovered from an adult who was a healthcare worker with PCR-confirmed SARS-CoV-2 infection or an uninfected control (not recorded which). Sequenced: whole blood. The rearrangement combines TRBV30 with TRBJ1-1; the D gene cannot be resolved reliably. The CDR3 sequence is CAWKVNTEAFF. At the DNA level, the sequence is TGTGCCTGGAAGGTGAACACTGAAGCTTTCTTT.